The T cell receptor (beta chain) described here comes from a study of cytomegalovirus exposure and HLA in healthy donors. Study observations and caveats: It was reported in a later analysis that an Asian-associated ancestry cluster showed fewer N-insertions than the roughly 620-donor mean. It has been reported that TCR beta sequences accurately predicted the HLA-A and HLA-B alleles of most subjects.

Trimming pared 3 bases from V and 1 base from J, leaving 6 bases between. This CDR3 has 13 residues. Germline values: CDR1 KGHSH, CDR2 LQKENI. PCR primers comprised 60 Vbeta and 13 Jbeta primers. Repertoires were generated with immunoSEQ multiplex PCR, while TCRdb's copy carries only in-frame clones and drops some. Among 200,000 to 250,000 clones, about 79% were seen once, and the ten largest hold around 1.8%. As concerns this clone: Its target is not known.

Input material: PBMCs. This receptor was obtained from a young man in good health and CMV-seronegative. The chain uses TRBV18 and TRBJ1-1; D call uncertain. For the CDR3, the DNA is TGTGCCAGCTCACCTTCTAAGAACACTGAAGCTTTCTTT. Its translation: CASSPSKNTEAFF. The variable domain in full, with the rest retrieved from reference TRBV18 and TRBJ1-1, is NAGVMQNPRHLVRRRGQEARLRCSPMKGHSHVYWYRQLPEEGLKFMVYLQKENIIDESGMPKERFSAEFPKEGPSILRIQQVVRGDSAAYFCASSPSKNTEAFFGQGTRLTVV.